One sample yielded the 9 T cell receptor beta chains listed below, sequenced in a study of shared clonotypes between healthy human individuals. Clones were read by immunoSEQ multiplex PCR, and TCRdb kept only the in-frame ones, dropping some. Of fewer than 1.6 million clones in the sample, about 98.5% were seen once. Input material: naive CD4+ T cells sorted from blood. Subset here: CD45RA+ positively selected. Receptors originate from a man aged 30 to 45 in good health.

This chain uses TRBV13 with TRBJ2-7, with TRBD1 matching over 10 bases. The germline V gene has CDR1 PRHDT and CDR2 FYEKMQ (reference sequence). V lost 0 bases, J lost 4 bases, and 3 bases stayed unmatched. The CDR3 covers 15 residues. The CDR3 DNA follows: TGTGCCAGCAGCTTAGGGGACAGGGGGGAGTACGAGCAGTACTTC. As protein: CASSLGDRGEYEQYF.

The rearrangement joins TRBV5-6 to TRBJ1-2, with D possibly matching TRBD1 (5 bases). This CDR3 spans 13 amino acids. Germline-derived CDR1 and CDR2 are SGHDT and YYEEEE. Deletions cut 2 bases from V and 6 bases from J, with 11 bases between. The CDR3 is CASSFSGRDGYTF. CDR3 bases: TGTGCCAGCAGCTTTTCGGGACGGGATGGCTACACCTTC.

The rearrangement uses TRBV27 and TRBJ1-5; a possible D gene is TRBD1 (6 bases). The CDR3 is 17 amino acids. Germline V gives CDR1 MNHEY, CDR2 SMNVEV (reference sequence). V was cut by 3 bases and J by 0 bases, with 15 bases left in between. CDR3 DNA: TGTGCCAGCAGTTTGTCCGGACAGCCCTATAGCAATCAGCCCCAGCATTTT. It translates to CASSLSGQPYSNQPQHF.

This chain joins TRBV18 and TRBJ2-7; 7 bases line up with TRBD1. The germline CDR1 and CDR2 sequences are KGHSH and LQKENI. The CDR3 is made up of 14 amino acids. The trim removed 3 bases at V and 7 bases at J, leaving 9 bases unmatched. DNA for the CDR3: TGTGCCAGCTCACCGTTCGAGGGGGCTCGTGAGCAGTACTTC. Its translation: CASSPFEGAREQYF.

On this clone: Other DNA sequences from this sample encode an identical CDR3 as well. This chain uses TRBV28 with TRBJ2-5; D may correspond to TRBD1 or TRBD2 (6 bases each). Trimming took 3 bases from V and 1 from J, leaving 9 bases between them. Germline V gene sequence: CDR1 MDHEN, CDR2 SYDVKM. The CDR3 spans 14 residues. The CDR3: CASSLGGSQETQYF. The CDR3 DNA sequence: TGTGCCAGCAGTTTGGGGGGCAGCCAAGAGACCCAGTACTTC.

This clone was seen a single time. This rearrangement joins TRBV5-5 to TRBJ1-1; no clear D. CDR1 is SGHKS, CDR2 YYEKEE, per germline (reference sequence). The V and J ends lost 0 bases and 4 bases respectively, with 7 bases between them. The CDR3 runs 13 residues. This chain's CDR3 is CASSLGGSTEAFF. CDR3 coding DNA: TGTGCCAGCAGCTTGGGAGGGTCCACTGAAGCTTTCTTT.

The rearrangement links TRBV2 to TRBJ1-2; no definite D call. CDR1 is SNHLY, CDR2 FYNNEI, per germline. Trimming took 8 bases from V and 0 from J, leaving 10 bases between them. The CDR3 contains 13 residues. CDR3 in amino acids: CASSGGANYGYTF. As DNA, the CDR3 is TGTGCCAGCTCAGGAGGAGCTAACTATGGCTACACCTTC.

This clone was found once. V usage is TRBV7-9 and J usage is TRBJ2-3, with TRBD2 matching over 7 bases. This CDR3 comprises 16 residues. CDR1 SEHNR and CDR2 FQNEAQ come from the germline V gene (reference sequence). With 1 base clipped from V and 10 bases from J, the junction kept 14 bases outside the gene matches. Here the CDR3 DNA reads TGTGCCAGCAGCTTAGTGCCCCAGCGGGACCCCGGTGCGCAGTATTTT. Its protein product is CASSLVPQRDPGAQYF.

This clone appeared a single time. Other DNA sequences of this sample code for an identical CDR3. The chain links TRBV6-1 to TRBJ2-3; unclear D gene. This CDR3 is 14 amino acids long. V was shortened by 2 bases and J by 0 bases, with 6 bases between the two germline ends. Germline V gene data show CDR1 as MNHNS and CDR2 as SASEGT. CDR3 protein: CASSEWQSTDTQYF. In DNA form, the CDR3 reads TGTGCCAGCAGTGAATGGCAGAGCACAGATACGCAGTATTTT.